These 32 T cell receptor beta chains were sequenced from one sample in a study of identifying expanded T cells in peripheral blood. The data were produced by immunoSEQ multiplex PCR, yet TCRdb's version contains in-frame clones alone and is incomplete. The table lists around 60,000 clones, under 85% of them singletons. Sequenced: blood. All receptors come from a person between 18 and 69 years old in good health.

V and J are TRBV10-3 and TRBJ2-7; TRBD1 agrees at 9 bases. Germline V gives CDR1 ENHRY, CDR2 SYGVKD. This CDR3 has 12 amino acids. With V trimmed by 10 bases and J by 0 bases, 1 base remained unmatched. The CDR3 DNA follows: TGTGCCACGACAGGGGGCTCCTACGAGCAGTACTTC. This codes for CATTGGSYEQYF.

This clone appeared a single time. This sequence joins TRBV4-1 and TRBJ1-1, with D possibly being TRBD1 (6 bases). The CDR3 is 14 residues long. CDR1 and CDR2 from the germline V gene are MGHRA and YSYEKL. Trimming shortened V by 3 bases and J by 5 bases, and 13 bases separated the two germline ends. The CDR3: CASSQIRGETEAFF. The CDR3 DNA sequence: TGCGCCAGCAGCCAGATCAGGGGCGAGACTGAAGCTTTCTTT.

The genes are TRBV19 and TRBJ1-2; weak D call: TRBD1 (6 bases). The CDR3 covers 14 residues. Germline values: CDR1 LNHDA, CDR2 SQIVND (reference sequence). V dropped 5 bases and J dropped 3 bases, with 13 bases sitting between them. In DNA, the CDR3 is TGTGCCAGTAGTGCCTCAGGGGTCTACTATGGCTACACCTTC. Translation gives CASSASGVYYGYTF.

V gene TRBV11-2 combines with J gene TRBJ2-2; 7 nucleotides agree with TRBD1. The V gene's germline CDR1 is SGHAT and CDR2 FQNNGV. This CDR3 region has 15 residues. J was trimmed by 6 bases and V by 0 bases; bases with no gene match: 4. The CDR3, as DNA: TGTGCCAGCAGCTTAGAGACAGGGACCGCCGGGGAGCTGTTTTTT. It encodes CASSLETGTAGELFF.

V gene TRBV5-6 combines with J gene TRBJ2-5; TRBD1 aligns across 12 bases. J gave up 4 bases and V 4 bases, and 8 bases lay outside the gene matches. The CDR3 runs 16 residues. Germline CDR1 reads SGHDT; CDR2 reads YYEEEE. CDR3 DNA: TGTGCCAGCAGCGCCCCCGGGACAGGGGGCCTAGAGACCCAGTACTTC. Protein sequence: CASSAPGTGGLETQYF.

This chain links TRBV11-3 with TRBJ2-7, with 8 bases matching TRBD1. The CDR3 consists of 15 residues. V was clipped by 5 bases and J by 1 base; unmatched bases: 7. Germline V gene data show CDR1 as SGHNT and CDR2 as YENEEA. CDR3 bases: TGTGCCAGCAGCCCCGACAGGGGTCCATCCTACGAGCAGTACGTC. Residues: CASSPDRGPSYEQYV.

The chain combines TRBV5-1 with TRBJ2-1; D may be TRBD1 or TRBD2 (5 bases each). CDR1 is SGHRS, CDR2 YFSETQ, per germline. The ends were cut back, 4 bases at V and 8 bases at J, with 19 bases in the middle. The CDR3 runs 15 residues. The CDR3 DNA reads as TGCGCCAGCAGCCTAATGGGACGTTCTAATTATGAGCAGTTCTTC. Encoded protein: CASSLMGRSNYEQFF.

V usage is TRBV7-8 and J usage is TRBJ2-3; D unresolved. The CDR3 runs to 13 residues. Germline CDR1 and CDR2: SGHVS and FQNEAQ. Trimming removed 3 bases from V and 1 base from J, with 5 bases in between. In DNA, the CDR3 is TGTGCCAGCAGCTTTCGCGGCACAGATACGCAGTATTTT. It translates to CASSFRGTDTQYF.

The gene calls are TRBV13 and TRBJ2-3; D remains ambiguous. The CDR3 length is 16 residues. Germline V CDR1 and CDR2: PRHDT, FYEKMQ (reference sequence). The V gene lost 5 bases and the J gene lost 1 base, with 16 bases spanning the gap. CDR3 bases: TGTGCCAGCAGCCAAGACCAACCTAAACGCACAGATACGCAGTATTTT. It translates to CASSQDQPKRTDTQYF.

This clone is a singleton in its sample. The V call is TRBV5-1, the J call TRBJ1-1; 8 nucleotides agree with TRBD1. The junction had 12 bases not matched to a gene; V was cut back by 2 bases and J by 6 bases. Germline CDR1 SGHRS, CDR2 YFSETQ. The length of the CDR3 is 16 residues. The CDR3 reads CASSLRLVAGGAEAFF. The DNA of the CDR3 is TGCGCCAGCAGCTTACGACTGGTGGCAGGGGGCGCTGAAGCTTTCTTT.

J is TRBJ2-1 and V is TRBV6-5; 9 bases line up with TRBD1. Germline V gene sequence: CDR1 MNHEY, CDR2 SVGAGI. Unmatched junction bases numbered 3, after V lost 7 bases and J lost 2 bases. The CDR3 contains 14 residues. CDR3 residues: CASKDRGPYNEQFF. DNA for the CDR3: TGTGCCAGCAAGGACAGGGGTCCCTACAATGAGCAGTTCTTC.

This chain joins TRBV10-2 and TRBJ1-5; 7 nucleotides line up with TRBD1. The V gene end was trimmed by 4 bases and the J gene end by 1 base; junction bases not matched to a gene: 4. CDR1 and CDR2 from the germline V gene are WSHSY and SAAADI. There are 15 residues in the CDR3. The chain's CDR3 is CASSVDRASNQPQHF. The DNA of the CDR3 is TGCGCCAGCAGTGTAGACAGGGCCAGCAATCAGCCCCAGCATTTT.

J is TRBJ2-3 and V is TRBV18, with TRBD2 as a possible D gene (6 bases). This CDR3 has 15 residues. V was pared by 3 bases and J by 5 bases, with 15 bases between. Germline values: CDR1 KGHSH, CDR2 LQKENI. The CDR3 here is CASSPGAGLQDTQYF. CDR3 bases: TGTGCCAGCTCACCTGGGGCGGGATTGCAAGATACGCAGTATTTT.

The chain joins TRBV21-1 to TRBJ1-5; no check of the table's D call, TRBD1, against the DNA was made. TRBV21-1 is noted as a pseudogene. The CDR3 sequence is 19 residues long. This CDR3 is CASSKNEVWDRASNQPQHF. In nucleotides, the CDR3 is TGTGCCAGCAGCAAAAATGAGGTATGGGACAGGGCCTCCAATCAGCCCCAGCATTTT.

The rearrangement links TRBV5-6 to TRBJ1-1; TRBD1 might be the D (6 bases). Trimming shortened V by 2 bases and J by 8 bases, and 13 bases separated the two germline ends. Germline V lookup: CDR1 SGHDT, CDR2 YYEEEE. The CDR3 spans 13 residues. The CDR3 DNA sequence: TGTGCCAGCAGCTTCCTCCTTAGGGGGGAAGCTTTCTTT. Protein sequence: CASSFLLRGEAFF.

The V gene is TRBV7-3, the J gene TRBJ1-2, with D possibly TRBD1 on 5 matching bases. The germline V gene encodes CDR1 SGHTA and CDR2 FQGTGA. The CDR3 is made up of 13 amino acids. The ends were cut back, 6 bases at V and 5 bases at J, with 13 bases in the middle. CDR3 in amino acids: CASSSTPGYGYTF. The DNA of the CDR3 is TGTGCCAGCAGTTCTACACCAGGGTATGGCTACACCTTC.

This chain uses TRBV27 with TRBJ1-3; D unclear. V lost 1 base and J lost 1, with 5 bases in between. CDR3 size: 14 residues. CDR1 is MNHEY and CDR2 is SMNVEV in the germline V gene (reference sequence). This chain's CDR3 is CASSLFRSGNTIYF. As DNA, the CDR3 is TGTGCCAGCAGTTTATTCAGATCTGGAAACACCATATATTTT.

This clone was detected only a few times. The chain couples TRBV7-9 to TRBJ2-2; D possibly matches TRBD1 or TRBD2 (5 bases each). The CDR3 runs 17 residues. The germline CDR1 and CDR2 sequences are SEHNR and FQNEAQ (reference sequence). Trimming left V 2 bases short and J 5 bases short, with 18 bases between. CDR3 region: CASSLRDGAMGTGELFF. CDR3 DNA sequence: TGTGCCAGCAGCTTACGAGACGGGGCCATGGGAACCGGGGAGCTGTTTTTT.

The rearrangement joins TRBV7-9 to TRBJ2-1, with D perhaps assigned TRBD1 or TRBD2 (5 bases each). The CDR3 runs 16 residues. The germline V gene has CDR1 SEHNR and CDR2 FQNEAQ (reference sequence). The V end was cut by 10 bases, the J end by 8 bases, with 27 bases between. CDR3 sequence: CATSLGLGTPGHEQFF. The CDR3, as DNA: TGTGCCACCTCCCTAGGGCTGGGGACCCCTGGCCATGAGCAGTTCTTC. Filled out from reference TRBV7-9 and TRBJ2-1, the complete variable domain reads DTGVSQNPRHKITKRGQNVTFRCDPISEHNRLYWYRQTLGQGPEFLTYFQNEAQLEKSRLLSDRFSAERPKGSFSTLEIQRTEQGDSAMYLCATSLGLGTPGHEQFFGPGTRLTVL.

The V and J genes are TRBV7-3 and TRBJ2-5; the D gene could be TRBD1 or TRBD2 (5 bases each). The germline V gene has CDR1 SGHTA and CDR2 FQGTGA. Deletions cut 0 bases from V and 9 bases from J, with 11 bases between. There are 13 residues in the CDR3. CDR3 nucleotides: TGTGCCAGCAGCTTAACCCCTCGAGGGGCCCAGTACTTC. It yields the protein CASSLTPRGAQYF.

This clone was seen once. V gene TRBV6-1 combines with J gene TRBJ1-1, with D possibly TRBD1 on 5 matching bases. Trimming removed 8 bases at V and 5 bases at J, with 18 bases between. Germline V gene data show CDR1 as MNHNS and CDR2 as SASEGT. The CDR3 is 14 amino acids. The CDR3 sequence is CASFSGQKRTEAFF. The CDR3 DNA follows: TGTGCCAGCTTTTCAGGGCAGAAAAGAACTGAAGCTTTCTTT.

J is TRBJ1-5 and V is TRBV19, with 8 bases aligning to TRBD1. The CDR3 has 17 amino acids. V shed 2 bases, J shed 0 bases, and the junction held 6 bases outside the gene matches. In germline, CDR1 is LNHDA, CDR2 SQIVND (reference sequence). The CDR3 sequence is CASSITGGEYSNQPQHF. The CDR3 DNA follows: TGTGCCAGTAGTATAACAGGGGGAGAATATAGCAATCAGCCCCAGCATTTT.

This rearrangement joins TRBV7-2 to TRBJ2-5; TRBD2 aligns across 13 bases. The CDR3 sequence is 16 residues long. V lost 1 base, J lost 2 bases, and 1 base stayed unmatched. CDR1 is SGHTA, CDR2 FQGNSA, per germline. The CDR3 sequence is CASSLGGLAGQETQYF. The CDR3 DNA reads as TGTGCCAGCAGCTTAGGGGGACTAGCGGGGCAAGAGACCCAGTACTTC.

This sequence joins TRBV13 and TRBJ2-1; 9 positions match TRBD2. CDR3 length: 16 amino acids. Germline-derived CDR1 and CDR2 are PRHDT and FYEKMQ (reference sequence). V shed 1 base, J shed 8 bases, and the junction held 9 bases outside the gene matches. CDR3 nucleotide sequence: TGTGCCAGCAGCTTAGTGGCGGGGGGGCCTTCCGATGAGCAGTTCTTC. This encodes CASSLVAGGPSDEQFF.

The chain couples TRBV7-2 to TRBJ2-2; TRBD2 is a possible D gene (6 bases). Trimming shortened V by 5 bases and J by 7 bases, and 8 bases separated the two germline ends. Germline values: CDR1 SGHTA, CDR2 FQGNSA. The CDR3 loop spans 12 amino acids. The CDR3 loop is CASSRDFGELFF. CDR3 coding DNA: TGTGCCAGCAGCCGGGACTTCGGGGAGCTGTTTTTT.

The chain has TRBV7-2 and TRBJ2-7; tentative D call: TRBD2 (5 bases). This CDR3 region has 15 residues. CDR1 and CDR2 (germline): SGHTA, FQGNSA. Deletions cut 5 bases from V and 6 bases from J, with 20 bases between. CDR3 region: CASSLWSLEGREQYF. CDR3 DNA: TGTGCCAGCAGCCTGTGGTCACTAGAGGGTCGCGAGCAGTACTTC.

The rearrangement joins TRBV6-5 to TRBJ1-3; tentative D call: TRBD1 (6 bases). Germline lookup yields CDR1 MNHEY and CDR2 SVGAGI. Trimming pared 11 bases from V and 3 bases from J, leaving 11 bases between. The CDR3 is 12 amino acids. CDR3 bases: TGTGCCCGAAGGGACATTGGAAACACCATATATTTT. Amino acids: CARRDIGNTIYF.

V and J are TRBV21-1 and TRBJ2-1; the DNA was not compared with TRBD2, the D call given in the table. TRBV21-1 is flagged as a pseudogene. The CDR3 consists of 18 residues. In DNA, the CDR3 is TGTGCCAGCAGCAAAGAGGCTCTAGCGGGGGCCGCGGACAATGAGCAGTTCTTC. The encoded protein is CASSKEALAGAADNEQFF.

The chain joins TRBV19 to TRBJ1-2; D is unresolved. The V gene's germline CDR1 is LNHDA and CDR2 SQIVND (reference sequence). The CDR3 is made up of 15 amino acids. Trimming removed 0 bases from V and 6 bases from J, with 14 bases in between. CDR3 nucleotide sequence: TGTGCCAGTAGTATAGATTGGAGCGGGATGAATGGCTACACCTTC. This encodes CASSIDWSGMNGYTF.

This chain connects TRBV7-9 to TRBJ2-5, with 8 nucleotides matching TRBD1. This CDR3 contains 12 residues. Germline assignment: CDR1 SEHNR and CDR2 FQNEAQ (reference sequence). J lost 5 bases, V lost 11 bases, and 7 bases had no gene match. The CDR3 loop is CAVPGGGETQYF. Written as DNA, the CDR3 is TGTGCCGTTCCAGGGGGCGGGGAGACCCAGTACTTC.

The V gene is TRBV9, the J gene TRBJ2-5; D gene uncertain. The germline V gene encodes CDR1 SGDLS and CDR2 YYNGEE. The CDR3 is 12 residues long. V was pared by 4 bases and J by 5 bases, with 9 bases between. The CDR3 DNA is TGTGCCAGCAGCACAGTTGGGGAGACCCAGTACTTC. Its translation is CASSTVGETQYF.

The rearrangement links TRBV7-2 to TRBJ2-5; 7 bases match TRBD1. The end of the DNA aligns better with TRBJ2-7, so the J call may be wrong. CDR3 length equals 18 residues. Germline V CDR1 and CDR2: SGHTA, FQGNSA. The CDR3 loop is CASSLSHIRQGSLYEQYF. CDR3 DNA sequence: TGTGCCAGCAGCTTATCGCATATCCGACAGGGTAGTCTCTACGAGCAGTACTTC.